The next 10 T cell receptor beta chains were all read from a single sample in a study of persistence of HIV-infected CD4 T cells. The stimulus was an HIV-1 Gag 15-mer peptide pool, 0.85 to 1 ug/peptide/mL. Memory cells lacking CD40L and CD69 with high CD45RO were sorted. The immunoSEQ assay was version 4, run in survey mode. Produced via immunoSEQ multiplex PCR; TCRdb's table is partial and in-frame only. The table lists over 60,000 clones, about 77% of them singletons. Antigens for these TCRs are unknown. Sequencing used CD4+ T cells sorted from PBMCs after approximately 19-hour stimulation, obtained from a patient who received antiretroviral therapy. The source of these receptors is an adult man with HIV who was CMV-seropositive.

CDR3 in DNA: TGTGCCAGCAGTTTAGGCACTAAGCCCCAGCATTTT. Amino acids: CASSLGTKPQHF. V usage is TRBV12-3 or TRBV12-4 and J usage is TRBJ1-5; D unclear. This CDR3 contains 12 residues. With 1 base removed from V and 8 bases from J, the gap between germline ends came to 6 bases.

This clone is medium-sized by share. This same CDR3 is encoded by further DNA sequences in the sample. The chain recombines TRBV5-1 with TRBJ2-1; D may be TRBD2 (7 bases). V lost 8 bases, J lost 4 bases, and 19 bases lay in between. The CDR3 runs 15 residues. Germline V gene lookup returns CDR1 SGHRS and CDR2 YFSETQ. CDR3 sequence reads: CASSGRGAGYNEQFF. The CDR3 bases are TGCGCCAGTAGTGGTCGGGGGGCCGGATACAATGAGCAGTTCTTC.

This rearrangement joins TRBV2 to TRBJ2-1, with TRBD2 matching over 8 bases. Germline V gives CDR1 SNHLY, CDR2 FYNNEI. J was trimmed by 1 base and V by 6 bases; bases with no gene match: 8. CDR3 length: 16 residues. The CDR3 bases are TGTGCCAGCAGGCCCTCGGGGGGGCTGTCCTACAATGAGCAGTTCTTC. This encodes CASRPSGGLSYNEQFF.

The chain joins TRBV9 to TRBJ2-1, with 9 nucleotides matching TRBD1. The CDR3 sequence is 15 residues long. V lost 8 bases to trimming and J lost 8 bases; unmatched junction nucleotides: 14. The germline CDR1 and CDR2 sequences are SGDLS and YYNGEE. CDR3 protein: CARPRAGQGNDEQFF. CDR3 DNA: TGTGCCAGACCACGGGCGGGACAGGGTAACGATGAGCAGTTCTTC.

The chain recombines TRBV28 with TRBJ1-1; D not certain. Looked up from germline, CDR1 is MDHEN and CDR2 is SYDVKM. Trimming pared 5 bases from V and 4 bases from J, leaving 11 bases between. This CDR3 spans 13 amino acids. CDR3 DNA sequence: TGTGCCAGCAGTCCCGTGGTAGGCACTGAAGCTTTCTTT. It translates to CASSPVVGTEAFF.

V is TRBV28 and J is TRBJ1-6; D gene uncertain. CDR3 length equals 14 residues. Germline lookup yields CDR1 MDHEN and CDR2 SYDVKM. V dropped 7 bases and J dropped 6 bases, with 13 bases sitting between them. In DNA form, the CDR3 reads TGTGCCAGCAAGGAGGAACAGCTTAATTCACCCCTCCACTTT. Translating it yields CASKEEQLNSPLHF.

The chain carries TRBV7-9 and TRBJ2-1; 7 nucleotides align to TRBD1. V shed 10 bases, J shed 10 bases, and the junction held 13 bases outside the gene matches. Germline CDR1 and CDR2: SEHNR and FQNEAQ (reference sequence). CDR3 size: 13 residues. The CDR3 sequence is CAISTRGLGEQFF. CDR3 nucleotides: TGTGCCATCTCAACTAGGGGGCTAGGCGAGCAGTTCTTC.

The rearrangement uses TRBV6-6 and TRBJ1-2; D is unclear. CDR1 MNHNY and CDR2 SVGAGI come from the germline V gene (reference sequence). CDR3 length: 13 amino acids. Between the trimmed V and J ends, which lost 5 bases and 4 bases, there was a span of 11 bases. The CDR3 nucleotides are TGTGCCAGCAGTAACAATGGCGGCTATGGCTACACCTTC. It is translated as CASSNNGGYGYTF.

This clone occurred once. The gene calls are TRBV27 and TRBJ1-1; D uncertain. Germline V gene lookup returns CDR1 MNHEY and CDR2 SMNVEV (reference sequence). Trimming took off 5 bases at V and 3 bases at J, with 10 bases between the two ends. The CDR3 runs to 13 residues. CDR3 residues: CASSPGMDTEAFF. The CDR3 nucleotides read TGTGCCAGCAGTCCCGGTATGGACACTGAAGCTTTCTTT.

The gene calls are TRBV5-1 and TRBJ2-7, with D unclear. Germline V gives CDR1 SGHRS, CDR2 YFSETQ. The CDR3 contains 14 residues. Trimming took off 5 bases at V and 0 bases at J, with 12 bases between the two ends. This chain's CDR3 is CASRPDGSSYEQYF. The CDR3 bases are TGCGCCAGCAGACCGGACGGAAGCTCCTACGAGCAGTACTTC.